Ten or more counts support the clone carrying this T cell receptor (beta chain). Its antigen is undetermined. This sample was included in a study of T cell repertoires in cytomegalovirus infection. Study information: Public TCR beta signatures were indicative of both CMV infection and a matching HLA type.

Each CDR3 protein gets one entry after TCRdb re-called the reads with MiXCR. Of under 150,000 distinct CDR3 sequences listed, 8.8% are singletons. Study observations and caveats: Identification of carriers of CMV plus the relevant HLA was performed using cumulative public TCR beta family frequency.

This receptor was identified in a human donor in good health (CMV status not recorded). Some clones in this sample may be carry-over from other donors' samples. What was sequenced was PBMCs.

The CDR3 reads CASSPVGGPYEQYF. CDR3 sequence (DNA): TGTGCCAGCAGCCCCGTCGGGGGCCCGTACGAGCAGTACTTC. V is TRBV7-2 and J is TRBJ2-7; D is perhaps TRBD1 or TRBD2 (6 bases each). The V gene lost 5 bases and the J gene lost 4 bases, with 15 bases spanning the gap. Germline V gene lookup returns CDR1 SGHTA and CDR2 FQGNSA. This CDR3 has 14 residues. Based on the CDR3 plus reference TRBV7-2 and TRBJ2-7, the full variable domain is GAGVSQSPSNKVTEKGKDVELRCDPISGHTALYWYRQSLGQGLEFLIYFQGNSAPDKSGLPSDRFSAERTGGSVSTLTIQRTQQEDSAVYLCASSPVGGPYEQYFGPGTRLTVT.